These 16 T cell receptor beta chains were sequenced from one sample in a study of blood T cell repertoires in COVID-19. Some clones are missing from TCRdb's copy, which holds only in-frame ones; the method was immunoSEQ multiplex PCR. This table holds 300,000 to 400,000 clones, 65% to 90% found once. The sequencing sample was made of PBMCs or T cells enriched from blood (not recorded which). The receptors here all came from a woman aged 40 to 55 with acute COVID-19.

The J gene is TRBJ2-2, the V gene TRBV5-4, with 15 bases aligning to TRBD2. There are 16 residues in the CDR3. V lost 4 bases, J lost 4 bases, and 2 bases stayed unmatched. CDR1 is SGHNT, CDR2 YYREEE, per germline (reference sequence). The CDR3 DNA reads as TGTGCCAGCAGCAAGGGACTAGCGGGAGGCACCGGGGAGCTGTTTTTT. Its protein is CASSKGLAGGTGELFF. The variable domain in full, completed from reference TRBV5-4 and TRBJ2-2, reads ETGVTQSPTHLIKTRGQQVTLRCSSQSGHNTVSWYQQALGQGPQFIFQYYREEENGRGNFPPRFSGLQFPNYSSELNVNALELDDSALYLCASSKGLAGGTGELFFGEGSRLTVL.

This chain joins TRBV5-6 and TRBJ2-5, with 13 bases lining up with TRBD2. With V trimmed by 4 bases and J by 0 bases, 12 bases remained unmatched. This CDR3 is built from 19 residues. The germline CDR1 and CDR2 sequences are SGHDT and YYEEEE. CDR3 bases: TGTGCCAGCAGCCCCGGATGGACTAGCGGGGGATCGTACCAAGAGACCCAGTACTTC. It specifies CASSPGWTSGGSYQETQYF.

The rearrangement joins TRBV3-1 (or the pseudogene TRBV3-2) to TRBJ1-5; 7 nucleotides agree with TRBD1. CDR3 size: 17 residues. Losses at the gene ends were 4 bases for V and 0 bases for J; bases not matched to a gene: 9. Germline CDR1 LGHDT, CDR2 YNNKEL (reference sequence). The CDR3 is CASSLGGTAVSNQPQHF. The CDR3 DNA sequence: TGTGCCAGCAGCCTAGGGGGGACAGCAGTTAGCAATCAGCCCCAGCATTTT.

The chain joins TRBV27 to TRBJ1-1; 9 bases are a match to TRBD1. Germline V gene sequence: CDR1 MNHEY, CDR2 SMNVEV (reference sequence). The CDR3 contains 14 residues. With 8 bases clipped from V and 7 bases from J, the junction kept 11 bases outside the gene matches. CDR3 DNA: TGTGCCAGCCGATGGACAGGGGAGATAGGTGAAGCTTTCTTT. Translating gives CASRWTGEIGEAFF.

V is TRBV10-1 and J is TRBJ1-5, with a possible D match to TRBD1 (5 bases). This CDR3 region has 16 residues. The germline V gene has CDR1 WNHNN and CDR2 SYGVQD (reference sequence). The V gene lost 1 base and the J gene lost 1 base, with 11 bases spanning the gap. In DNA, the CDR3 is TGCGCCAGCAGTGAGTTGGGGCCTGGGAGCAATCAGCCCCAGCATTTT. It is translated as CASSELGPGSNQPQHF.

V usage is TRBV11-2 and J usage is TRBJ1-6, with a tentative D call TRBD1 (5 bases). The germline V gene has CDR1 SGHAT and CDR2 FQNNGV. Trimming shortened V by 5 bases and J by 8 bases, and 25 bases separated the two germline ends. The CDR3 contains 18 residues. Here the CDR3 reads CASSERDFSGPRHSPLHF. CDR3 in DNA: TGTGCCAGCAGCGAACGGGACTTCTCAGGCCCTCGTCATTCACCCCTCCACTTT.

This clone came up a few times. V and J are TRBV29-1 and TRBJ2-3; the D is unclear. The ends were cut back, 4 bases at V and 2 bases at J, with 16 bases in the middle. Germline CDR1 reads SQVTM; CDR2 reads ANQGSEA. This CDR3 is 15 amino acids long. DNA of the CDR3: TGCAGCGTTGTTGACTCACCAAAAAACACAGATACGCAGTATTTT. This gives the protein CSVVDSPKNTDTQYF.

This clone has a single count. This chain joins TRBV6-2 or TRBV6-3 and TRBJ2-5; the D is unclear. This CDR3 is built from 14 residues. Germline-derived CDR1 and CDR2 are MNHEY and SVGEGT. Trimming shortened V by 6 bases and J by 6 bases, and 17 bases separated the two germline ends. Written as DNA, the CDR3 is TGTGCCAGCAGCCGTTCCTCTACCCTGAAGACCCAGTACTTC. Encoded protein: CASSRSSTLKTQYF.

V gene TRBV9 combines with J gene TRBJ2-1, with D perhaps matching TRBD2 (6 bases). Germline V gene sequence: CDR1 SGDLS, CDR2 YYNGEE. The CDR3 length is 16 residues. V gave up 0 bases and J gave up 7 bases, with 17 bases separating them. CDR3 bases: TGTGCCAGCAGCGTAGAGAGCAGCGGGTCTTGGAATGAGCAGTTCTTC. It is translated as CASSVESSGSWNEQFF.

The CDR3 here is CASSLGLAGDPDYEQYF. The DNA for the CDR3 is TGTGCCAGCAGTCTGGGACTAGCGGGAGACCCGGACTACGAGCAGTACTTC. This chain links TRBV28 with TRBJ2-7; 14 bases line up with TRBD2. This CDR3 is 17 amino acids long. Trimming removed 5 bases from V and 3 bases from J; junction bases left unmatched: 9. CDR1 is MDHEN, CDR2 SYDVKM, per germline.

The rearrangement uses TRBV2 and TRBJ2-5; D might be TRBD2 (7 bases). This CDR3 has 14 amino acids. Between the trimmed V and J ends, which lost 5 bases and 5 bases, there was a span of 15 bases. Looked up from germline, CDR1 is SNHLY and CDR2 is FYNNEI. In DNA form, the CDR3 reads TGTGCCAGCAGTAACTTACAGGGAGGGGAGACCCAGTACTTC. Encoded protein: CASSNLQGGETQYF.

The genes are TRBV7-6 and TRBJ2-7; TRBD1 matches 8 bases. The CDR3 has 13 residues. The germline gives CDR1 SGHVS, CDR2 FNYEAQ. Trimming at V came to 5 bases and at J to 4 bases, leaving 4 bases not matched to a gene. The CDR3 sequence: CASSTDRGYEQYF. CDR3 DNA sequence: TGTGCCAGCAGCACAGACAGGGGTTACGAGCAGTACTTC.

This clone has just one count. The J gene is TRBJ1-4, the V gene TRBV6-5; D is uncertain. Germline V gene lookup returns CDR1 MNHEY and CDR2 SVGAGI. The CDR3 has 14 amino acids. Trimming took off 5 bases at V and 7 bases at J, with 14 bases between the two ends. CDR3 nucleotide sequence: TGTGCCAGCAGTCCCCTACTAGGAGCTGAAAAACTGTTTTTT. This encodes CASSPLLGAEKLFF.

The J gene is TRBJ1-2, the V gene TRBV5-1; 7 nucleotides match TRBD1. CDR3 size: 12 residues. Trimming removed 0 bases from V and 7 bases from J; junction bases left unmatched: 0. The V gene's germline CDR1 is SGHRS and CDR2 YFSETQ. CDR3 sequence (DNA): TGCGCCAGCAGCTTGGGGGACAGTGGCTACACCTTC. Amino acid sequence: CASSLGDSGYTF.

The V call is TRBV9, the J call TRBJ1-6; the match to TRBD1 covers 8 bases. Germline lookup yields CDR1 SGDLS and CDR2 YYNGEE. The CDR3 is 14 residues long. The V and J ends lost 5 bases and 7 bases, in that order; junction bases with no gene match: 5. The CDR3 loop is CASSPGQVNSPLHF. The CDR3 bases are TGTGCCAGCAGTCCGGGACAGGTGAATTCACCCCTCCACTTT.

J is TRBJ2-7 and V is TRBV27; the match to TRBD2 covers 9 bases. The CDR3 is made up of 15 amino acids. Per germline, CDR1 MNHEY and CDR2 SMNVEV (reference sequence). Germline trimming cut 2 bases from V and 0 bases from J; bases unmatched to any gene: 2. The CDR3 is CASSLNSGGSYEQYF. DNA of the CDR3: TGTGCCAGCAGTTTAAATAGCGGGGGCTCCTACGAGCAGTACTTC.